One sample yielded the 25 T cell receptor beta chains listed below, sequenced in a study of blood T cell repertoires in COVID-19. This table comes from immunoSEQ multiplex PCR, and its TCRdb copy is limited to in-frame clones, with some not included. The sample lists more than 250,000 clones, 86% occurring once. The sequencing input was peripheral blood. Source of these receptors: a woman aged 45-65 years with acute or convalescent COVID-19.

Written as DNA, the CDR3 is TGTGCCTGGAGTAGTGGGAGGGGCACAGATACGCAGTATTTT. Protein product: CAWSSGRGTDTQYF. This chain links TRBV30 with TRBJ2-3; 7 nucleotides line up with TRBD2. V lost 2 bases, J lost 1 base, and 3 bases stayed unmatched. This CDR3 has 14 amino acids. Germline V gene lookup returns CDR1 GTSNPN and CDR2 SVGIG (reference sequence).

The CDR3: CSVGGGSEKLFF. The CDR3 nucleotides are TGCAGCGTTGGAGGCGGTAGTGAAAAACTGTTTTTT. The V and J genes are TRBV29-1 and TRBJ1-4; D gene unclear. Germline V gene sequence: CDR1 SQVTM, CDR2 ANQGSEA. V was trimmed by 4 bases and J by 7 bases, leaving 10 bases between them. CDR3 size: 12 residues.

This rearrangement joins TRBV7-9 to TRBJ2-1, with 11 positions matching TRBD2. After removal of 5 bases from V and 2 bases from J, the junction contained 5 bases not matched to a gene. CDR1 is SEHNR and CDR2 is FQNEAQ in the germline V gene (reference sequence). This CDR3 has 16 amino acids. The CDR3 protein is CASSDRLAGTYNEQFF. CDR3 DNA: TGTGCCAGCAGCGATCGACTAGCGGGAACCTACAATGAGCAGTTCTTC.

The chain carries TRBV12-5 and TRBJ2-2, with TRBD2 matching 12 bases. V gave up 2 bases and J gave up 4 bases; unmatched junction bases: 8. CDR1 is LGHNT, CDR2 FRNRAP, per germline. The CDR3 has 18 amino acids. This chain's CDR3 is CASGLILGLAGSTGELFF. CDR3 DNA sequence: TGTGCTAGTGGTTTGATCCTCGGACTAGCGGGAAGCACCGGGGAGCTGTTTTTT. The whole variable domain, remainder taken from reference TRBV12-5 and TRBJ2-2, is DARVTQTPRHKVTEMGQEVTMRCQPILGHNTVFWYRQTMMQGLELLAYFRNRAPLDDSGMPKDRFSAEMPDATLATLKIQPSEPRDSAVYFCASGLILGLAGSTGELFFGEGSRLTVL.

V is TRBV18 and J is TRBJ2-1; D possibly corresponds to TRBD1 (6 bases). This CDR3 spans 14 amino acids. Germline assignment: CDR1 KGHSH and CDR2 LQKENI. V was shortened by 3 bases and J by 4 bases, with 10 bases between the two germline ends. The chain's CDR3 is CASSPGTFYNEQFF. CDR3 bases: TGTGCCAGCTCACCCGGGACATTTTACAATGAGCAGTTCTTC.

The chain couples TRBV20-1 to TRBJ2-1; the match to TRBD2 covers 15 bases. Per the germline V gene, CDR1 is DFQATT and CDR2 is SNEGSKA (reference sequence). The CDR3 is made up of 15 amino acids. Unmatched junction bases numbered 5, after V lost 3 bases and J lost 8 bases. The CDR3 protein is CSASQGLAGGHEQFF. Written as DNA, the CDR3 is TGCAGTGCTAGTCAGGGACTAGCGGGAGGTCATGAGCAGTTCTTC.

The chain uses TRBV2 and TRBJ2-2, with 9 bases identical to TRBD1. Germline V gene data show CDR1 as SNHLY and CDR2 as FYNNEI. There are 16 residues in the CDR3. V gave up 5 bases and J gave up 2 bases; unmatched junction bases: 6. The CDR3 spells CASSLQGAQNTGELFF. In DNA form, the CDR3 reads TGTGCCAGCAGTTTACAGGGGGCGCAAAACACCGGGGAGCTGTTTTTT.

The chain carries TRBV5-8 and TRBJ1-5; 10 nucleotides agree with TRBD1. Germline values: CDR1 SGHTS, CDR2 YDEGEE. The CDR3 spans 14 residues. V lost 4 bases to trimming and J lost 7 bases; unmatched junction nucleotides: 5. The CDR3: CASSPGTGVQPQHF. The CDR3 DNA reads TGTGCCAGCAGCCCCGGGACAGGGGTCCAGCCCCAGCATTTT.

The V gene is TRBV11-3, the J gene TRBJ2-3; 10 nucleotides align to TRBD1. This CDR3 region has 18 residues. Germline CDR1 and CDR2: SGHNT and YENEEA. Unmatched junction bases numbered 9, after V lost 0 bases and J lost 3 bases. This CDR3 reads CASSLDRLTGGETDTQYF. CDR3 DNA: TGTGCCAGCAGCTTAGATCGGTTGACAGGGGGCGAAACAGATACGCAGTATTTT.

CDR3 nucleotides: TGTGCCAGCAGTTCTAACGCTTATTCACCCCTCCACTTT. As protein: CASSSNAYSPLHF. The V call is TRBV27, the J call TRBJ1-6; D ambiguous. The CDR3 loop spans 13 amino acids. Trimming took off 4 bases at V and 8 bases at J, with 9 bases between the two ends. Germline CDR1 reads MNHEY; CDR2 reads SMNVEV (reference sequence).

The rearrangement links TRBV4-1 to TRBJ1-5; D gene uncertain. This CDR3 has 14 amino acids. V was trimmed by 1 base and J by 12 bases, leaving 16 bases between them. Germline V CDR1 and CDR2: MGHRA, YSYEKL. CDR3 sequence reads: CASSQADTTGGQHF. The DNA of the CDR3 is TGCGCCAGCAGCCAAGCAGACACCACTGGAGGCCAGCATTTT.

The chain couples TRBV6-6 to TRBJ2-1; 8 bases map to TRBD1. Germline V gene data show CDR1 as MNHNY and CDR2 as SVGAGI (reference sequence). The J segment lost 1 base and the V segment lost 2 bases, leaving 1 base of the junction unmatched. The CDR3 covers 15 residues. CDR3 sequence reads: CASSYGDRSYNEQFF. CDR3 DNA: TGTGCCAGCAGTTACGGGGACAGGTCCTACAATGAGCAGTTCTTC.

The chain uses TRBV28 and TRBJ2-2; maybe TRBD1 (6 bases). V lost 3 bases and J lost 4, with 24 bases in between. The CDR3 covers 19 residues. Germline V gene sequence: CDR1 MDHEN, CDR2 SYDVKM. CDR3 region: CASSLPGATWDLSTGELFF. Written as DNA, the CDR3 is TGTGCCAGCAGTTTGCCAGGGGCGACCTGGGATTTGAGCACCGGGGAGCTGTTTTTT.

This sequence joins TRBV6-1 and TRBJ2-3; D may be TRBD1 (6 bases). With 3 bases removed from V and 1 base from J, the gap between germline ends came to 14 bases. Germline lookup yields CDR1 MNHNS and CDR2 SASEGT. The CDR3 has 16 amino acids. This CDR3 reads CASSEGRGFGTDTQYF. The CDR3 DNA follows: TGTGCCAGCAGTGAGGGAAGGGGGTTTGGCACAGATACGCAGTATTTT.

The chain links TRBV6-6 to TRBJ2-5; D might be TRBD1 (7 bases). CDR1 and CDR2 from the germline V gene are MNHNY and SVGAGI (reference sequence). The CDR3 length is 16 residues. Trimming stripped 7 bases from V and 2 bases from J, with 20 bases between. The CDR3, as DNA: TGTGCCAGCACCCCCGCGGGGCAGGGGGGACAAGAGACCCAGTACTTC. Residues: CASTPAGQGGQETQYF.

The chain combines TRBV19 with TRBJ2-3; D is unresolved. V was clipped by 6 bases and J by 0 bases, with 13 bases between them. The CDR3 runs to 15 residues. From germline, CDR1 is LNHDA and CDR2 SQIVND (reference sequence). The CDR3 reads CASRKWATSTDTQYF. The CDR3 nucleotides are TGTGCCAGTAGAAAATGGGCAACGAGCACAGATACGCAGTATTTT.

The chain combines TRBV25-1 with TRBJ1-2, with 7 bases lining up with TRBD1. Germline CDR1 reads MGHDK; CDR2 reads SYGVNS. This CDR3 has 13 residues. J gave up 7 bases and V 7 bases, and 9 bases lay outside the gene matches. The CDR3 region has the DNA TGTGCCAGCATTGGGGCAGGGGGACTTGGCTACACCTTC. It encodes CASIGAGGLGYTF.

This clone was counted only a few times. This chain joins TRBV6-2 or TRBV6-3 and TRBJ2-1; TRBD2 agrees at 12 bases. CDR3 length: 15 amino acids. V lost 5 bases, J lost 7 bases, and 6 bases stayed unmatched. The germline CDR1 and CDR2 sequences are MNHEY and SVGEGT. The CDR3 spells CASSRLAGVGNEQFF. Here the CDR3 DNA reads TGTGCCAGCAGTCGACTAGCGGGAGTCGGAAATGAGCAGTTCTTC.

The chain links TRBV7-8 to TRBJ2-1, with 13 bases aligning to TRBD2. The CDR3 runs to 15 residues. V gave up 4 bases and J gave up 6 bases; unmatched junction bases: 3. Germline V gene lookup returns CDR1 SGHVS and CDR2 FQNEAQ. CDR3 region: CASSSGLAGVNEQFF. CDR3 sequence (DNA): TGTGCCAGCAGCTCAGGACTAGCGGGAGTCAATGAGCAGTTCTTC.

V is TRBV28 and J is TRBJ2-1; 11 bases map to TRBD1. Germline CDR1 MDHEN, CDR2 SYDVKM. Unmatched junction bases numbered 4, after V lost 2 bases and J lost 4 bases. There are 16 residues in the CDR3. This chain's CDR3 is CASSLPGQGEYNEQFF. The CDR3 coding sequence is TGTGCCAGCAGTTTACCGGGACAGGGGGAGTACAATGAGCAGTTCTTC. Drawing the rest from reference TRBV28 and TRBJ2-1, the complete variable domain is DVKVTQSSRYLVKRTGEKVFLECVQDMDHENMFWYRQDPGLGLRLIYFSYDVKMKEKGDIPEGYSVSREKKERFSLILESASTNQTSMYLCASSLPGQGEYNEQFFGPGTRLTVL.

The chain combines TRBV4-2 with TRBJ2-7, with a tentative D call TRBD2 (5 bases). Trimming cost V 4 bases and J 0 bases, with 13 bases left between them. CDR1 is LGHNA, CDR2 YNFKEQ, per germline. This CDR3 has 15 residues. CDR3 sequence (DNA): TGTGCCAGCAGCCCCGACTATACCGGCTCCTACGAGCAGTACTTC. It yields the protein CASSPDYTGSYEQYF.

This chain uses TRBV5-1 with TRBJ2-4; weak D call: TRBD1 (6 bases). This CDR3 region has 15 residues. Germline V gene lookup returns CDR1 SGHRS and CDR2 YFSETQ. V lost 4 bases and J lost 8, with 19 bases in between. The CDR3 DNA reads TGCGCCAGCAGCCTAACCTCAGGGAAGGGGGACATTCAGTACTTC. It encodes CASSLTSGKGDIQYF.

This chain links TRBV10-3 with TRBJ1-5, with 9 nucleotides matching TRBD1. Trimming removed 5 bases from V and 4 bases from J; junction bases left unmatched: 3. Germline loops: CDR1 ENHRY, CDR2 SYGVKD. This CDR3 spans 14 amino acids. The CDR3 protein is CAISKTGGNQPQHF. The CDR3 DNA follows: TGTGCCATCAGTAAGACAGGGGGTAATCAGCCCCAGCATTTT.

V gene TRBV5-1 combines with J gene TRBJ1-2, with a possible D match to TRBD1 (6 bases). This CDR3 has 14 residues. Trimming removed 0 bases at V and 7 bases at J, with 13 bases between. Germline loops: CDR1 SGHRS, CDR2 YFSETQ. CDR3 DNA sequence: TGCGCCAGCAGCTTGGTCCCAGGGGAGGGTGGCTACACCTTC. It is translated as CASSLVPGEGGYTF. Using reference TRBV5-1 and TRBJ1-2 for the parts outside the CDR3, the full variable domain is KAGVTQTPRYLIKTRGQQVTLSCSPISGHRSVSWYQQTPGQGLQFLFEYFSETQRNKGNFPGRFSGRQFSNSRSEMNVSTLELGDSALYLCASSLVPGEGGYTFGSGTRLTVV.

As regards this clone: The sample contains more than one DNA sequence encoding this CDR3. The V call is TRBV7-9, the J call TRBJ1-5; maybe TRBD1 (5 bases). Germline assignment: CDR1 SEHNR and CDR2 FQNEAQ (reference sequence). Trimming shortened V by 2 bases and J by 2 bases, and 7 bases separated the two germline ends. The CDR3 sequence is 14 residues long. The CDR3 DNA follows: TGTGCCAGCAGCTTATCAGGGCGCAATCAGCCCCAGCATTTT. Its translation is CASSLSGRNQPQHF.